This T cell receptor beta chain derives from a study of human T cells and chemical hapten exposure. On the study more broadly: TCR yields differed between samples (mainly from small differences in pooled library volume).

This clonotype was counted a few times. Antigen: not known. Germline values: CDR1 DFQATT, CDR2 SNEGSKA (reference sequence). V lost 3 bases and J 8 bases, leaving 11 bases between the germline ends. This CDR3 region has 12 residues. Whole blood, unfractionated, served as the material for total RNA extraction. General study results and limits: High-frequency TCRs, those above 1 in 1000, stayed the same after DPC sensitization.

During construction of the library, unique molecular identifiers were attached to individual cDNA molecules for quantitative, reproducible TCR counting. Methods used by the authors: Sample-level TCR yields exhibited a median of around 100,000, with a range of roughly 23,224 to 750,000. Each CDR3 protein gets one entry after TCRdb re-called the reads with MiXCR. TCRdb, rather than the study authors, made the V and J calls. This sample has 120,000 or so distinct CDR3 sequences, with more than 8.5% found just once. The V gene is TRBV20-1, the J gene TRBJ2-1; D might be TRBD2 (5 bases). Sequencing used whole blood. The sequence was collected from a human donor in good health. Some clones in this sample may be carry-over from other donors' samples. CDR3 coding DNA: TGCAGTGCTAGCCGAGGGTACGATGAGCAGTTCTTC. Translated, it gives CSASRGYDEQFF.